A selection of T cell receptor beta chains follows, all from one sample in a study of vaccination and CD4 T cells after COVID-19. In TCRdb, the PCR reads were re-called with MiXCR into one record per CDR3 protein. The table has 10,000 to 15,000 distinct CDR3 sequences, approximately 28% seen once; the top ten hold 23%. No antigen has been identified for these receptors. Sequencing was performed on cultured CD4+ T cells from blood. The receptors come from a human donor with COVID-19. The CDR3 runs from the conserved cysteine through the conserved F or W. D genes are given only for firm matches. The size of a clone is reported for some rows only, either as once, few or many, or as a class for expanded clones.

V	J	D	size	length	CDR3	DNA
TRBV24-1	TRBJ1-2	NA	NA	13	CATSDLTGLGYTF	TGTGCCACCAGTGATTTGACAGGGTTAGGCTACACCTTC
TRBV5-1	TRBJ2-1	NA	NA	12	CASTGSYNEQFF	TGCGCCAGCACAGGCTCCTACAATGAGCAGTTCTTC
TRBV9	TRBJ2-2	NA	NA	16	CASSVGRDSNTGELFF	TGTGCCAGCAGCGTGGGGAGGGACAGTAACACCGGGGAGCTGTTTTTT
TRBV4-1	TRBJ2-5	NA	NA	18	CASSQGSSGSSDPGTQYF	TGCGCCAGCAGCCAAGGGAGTTCCGGAAGTAGTGACCCAGGGACCCAGTACTTC
TRBV6-5	TRBJ1-2	TRBD1	few	15	CASSYLDRLNYGYTF	TGTGCCAGCAGTTACCTGGACAGGCTGAACTATGGCTACACCTTC
TRBV11-2	TRBJ1-5	NA	NA	15	CASSLGAWSNQPQHF	TGTGCCAGCAGCTTAGGCGCGTGGAGCAATCAGCCCCAGCATTTT
TRBV27	TRBJ1-1	NA	few	15	CASSLAEPHLTEAFF	TGTGCCAGCAGTTTGGCAGAGCCCCACCTCACTGAAGCTTTCTTT
TRBV12-3/TRBV12-4	TRBJ1-1	NA	few	13	CASTAGTPDEAFF	TGTGCCAGCACCGCCGGGACCCCAGATGAAGCTTTCTTT
TRBV21-1	TRBJ1-5	NA	few	15	CASSKNRYSNQPQHF	TGTGCCAGCAGCAAAAACAGATATAGCAATCAGCCCCAGCATTTT
TRBV25-1	TRBJ1-2	TRBD1	NA	17	CASSEAQGARGFYGYTF	TGTGCCAGCAGTGAAGCCCAGGGGGCACGGGGTTTCTATGGCTACACCTTC
TRBV19	TRBJ2-1	NA	NA	13	CASSTAPGGEQFF	TGTGCCAGTAGTACAGCCCCGGGCGGTGAGCAGTTCTTC
TRBV6-5	TRBJ1-2	NA	medium-sized	14	CASSYSQSSKGYTF	TGTGCCAGCAGTTACTCTCAAAGTTCTAAAGGCTACACCTTC
TRBV9	TRBJ1-6	NA	NA	17	CASSQSGSRDGNSPLHF	TGTGCCAGCAGCCAATCGGGTAGTCGGGACGGAAATTCACCCCTCCACTTT
TRBV4-1	TRBJ2-5	NA	few	14	CASSALPYQETQYF	TGCGCGAGCTCGGCCCTGCCGTACCAAGAGACCCAGTACTTC
TRBV4-3	TRBJ2-3	TRBD1	NA	15	CASSPSSGGRDTQYF	TGCGCCAGCAGCCCCTCCTCAGGGGGTAGGGATACGCAGTATTTT
TRBV24-1	TRBJ2-2	NA	medium-sized	13	CATSATNTGELFF	TGTGCCACCAGTGCAACGAACACCGGGGAGCTGTTTTTT
TRBV11-2	TRBJ2-5	TRBD2	NA	17	CASSRPKWAGGQETQYF	TGTGCCAGCAGCCGACCCAAGTGGGCGGGGGGTCAAGAGACCCAGTACTTC
TRBV27	TRBJ2-5	NA	few	15	CASSTFRQGGETQYF	TGTGCCAGCAGTACGTTTCGACAGGGAGGGGAGACCCAGTACTTC
TRBV6-4	TRBJ2-3	TRBD2	NA	15	CASSVGAGGAYTQYF	TGTGCCAGCAGTGTAGGTGCGGGGGGTGCTTATACGCAGTATTTT
TRBV6-1	TRBJ2-4	TRBD1	few	14	CASRPTGGKYIQYF	TGTGCCAGCAGACCGACAGGGGGCAAATACATTCAGTACTTC
TRBV6-4	TRBJ2-1	TRBD2	few	15	CASSDSTSGGLEQFF	TGTGCCAGCAGTGACTCAACTAGCGGGGGGCTCGAGCAGTTCTTC
TRBV20-1	TRBJ2-1	TRBD2	NA	15	CSARTSEGPYNEQFF	TGCAGTGCTCGGACTAGTGAGGGTCCCTACAATGAGCAGTTCTTC
TRBV19	TRBJ2-2	NA	NA	13	CASSMVSFGELFF	TGTGCCAGTAGTATGGTTAGTTTCGGGGAGCTGTTTTTT
TRBV11-3	TRBJ2-5	TRBD2	NA	15	CASSSQRGGQETQYF	TGTGCCAGCAGCTCCCAGCGGGGGGGCCAGGAGACCCAGTACTTC
TRBV11-3	TRBJ2-2	NA	few	15	CASSPSFSISGELFF	TGTGCCAGCAGCCCTTCCTTTTCGATTTCCGGGGAGCTGTTTTTT
TRBV7-2	TRBJ2-7	TRBD2	few	14	CASSPRSGGYEQYF	TGTGCCAGCAGCCCTCGAAGCGGGGGGTACGAGCAGTACTTC
TRBV2	TRBJ2-3	NA	NA	13	CASRGTSTDTQYF	TGTGCCAGCAGAGGTACTAGCACAGATACGCAGTATTTT
TRBV6-2/TRBV6-3	TRBJ2-7	NA	few	11	CASSQAYEQYF	TGTGCCAGCAGTCAGGCCTACGAGCAGTACTTC
TRBV20-1	TRBJ1-1	NA	few	11	CSAPREAEAFF	TGCAGTGCTCCAAGGGAGGCTGAAGCTTTCTTT
TRBV2	TRBJ1-6	NA	NA	16	CASSEALWVESSPLHF	TGTGCCAGCAGTGAAGCGCTCTGGGTTGAGAGTTCACCCCTCCACTTT
TRBV7-2	TRBJ1-1	NA	few	12	CASSLAGTEAFF	TGTGCCAGCAGCTTAGCCGGGACTGAAGCTTTCTTT
TRBV14	TRBJ1-5	NA	few	17	CASSPHGGWGDNQPQHF	TGTGCCAGCAGCCCTCATGGGGGTTGGGGGGACAATCAGCCCCAGCATTTT
TRBV29-1	TRBJ2-3	NA	few	15	CSVARGGTGKDTQYF	TGCAGCGTGGCCCGGGGGGGGACAGGGAAAGATACGCAGTATTTT
TRBV9	TRBJ2-7	NA	NA	15	CASSAEPGVVYEQYF	TGTGCCAGCAGCGCCGAACCGGGAGTCGTTTACGAGCAGTACTTC
TRBV2	TRBJ1-5	NA	few	14	CASSAGEMYQPQHF	TGTGCCAGCAGCGCAGGGGAGATGTATCAGCCCCAGCATTTT
TRBV29-1	TRBJ1-3	NA	NA	12	CSVGGSGNTIYF	TGCAGCGTTGGAGGCTCTGGAAACACCATATATTTT
TRBV20-1	TRBJ2-5	NA	few	13	CSARGRLEETQYF	TGCAGTGCTAGAGGGAGACTGGAAGAGACCCAGTACTTC
TRBV20-1	TRBJ1-2	NA	few	13	CSAPATGGYGYTF	TGCAGTGCGCCAGCGACAGGAGGGTATGGCTACACCTTC
TRBV7-9	TRBJ1-1	TRBD1	NA	16	CASSLAGTEMNTEAFF	TGTGCCAGCAGCTTAGCCGGGACAGAAATGAACACTGAAGCTTTCTTT
TRBV20-1	TRBJ2-7	TRBD1	NA	12	CSTDRGSYEQYF	TGCAGCACGGACAGGGGATCCTACGAGCAGTACTTC
TRBV7-9	TRBJ2-3	TRBD2	NA	16	CASSSTSTLFTDTQYF	TGTGCCAGCAGCTCGACTAGCACACTATTCACAGATACGCAGTATTTT
TRBV11-3	TRBJ1-2	NA	NA	16	CASSLDSKQANYGYTF	TGTGCCAGCAGCTTAGATTCTAAACAGGCCAACTATGGCTACACCTTC
TRBV20-1	TRBJ2-3	TRBD2	NA	15	CSATLVSGDTDTQYF	TGCAGTGCTACACTGGTTAGCGGGGACACAGATACGCAGTATTTT
TRBV20-1	TRBJ2-1	TRBD2	NA	17	CSASGTSGGWTYNEQFF	TGCAGTGCAAGCGGGACTAGCGGGGGGTGGACCTACAATGAGCAGTTCTTC
TRBV6-2/TRBV6-3	TRBJ2-3	NA	few	16	CASNRPPQVSTDTQYF	TGTGCCAGCAACCGACCCCCCCAGGTTAGCACAGATACGCAGTATTTT
TRBV28	TRBJ2-1	NA	NA	13	CASRQTKPQEQFF	TGTGCCAGCAGGCAGACAAAGCCCCAGGAGCAGTTCTTC
TRBV7-9	TRBJ2-1	NA	few	11	CASDSYNEQFF	TGTGCCAGCGATTCCTACAATGAGCAGTTCTTC
TRBV6-2/TRBV6-3	TRBJ2-3	NA	few	17	CASSYETGSASTDTQYF	TGTGCCAGCAGTTACGAAACAGGGTCCGCTAGCACAGATACGCAGTATTTT
TRBV6-1	TRBJ2-3	TRBD2	few	17	CASSPHLGLAGADTQYF	TGTGCCAGCAGTCCACACCTAGGCCTAGCGGGGGCAGATACGCAGTATTTT
TRBV12-3/TRBV12-4	TRBJ1-2	NA	NA	13	CASRQGPNYGYTF	TGTGCCAGCCGGCAGGGACCTAACTATGGCTACACCTTC
TRBV6-4	TRBJ1-6	NA	few	15	CASSVRPGVNSPLHF	TGTGCCAGCAGCGTTAGACCGGGTGTTAATTCACCCCTCCACTTT
TRBV11-2	TRBJ2-1	NA	NA	17	CATASSLLGGENNEQFF	TGTGCCACCGCTTCATCCCTCCTTGGCGGGGAGAACAATGAGCAGTTCTTC
TRBV9	TRBJ1-3	TRBD1	NA	16	CASSPGQGARGNTIYF	TGTGCCAGCAGCCCCGGACAGGGGGCAAGGGGAAACACCATATATTTT
TRBV7-2	TRBJ1-6	NA	few	16	CASRTRGGMGDSPLHF	TGTGCCAGCAGAACTCGGGGGGGTATGGGCGATTCACCCCTCCACTTT
TRBV30	TRBJ1-1	NA	few	13	CAGRVYPNTEAFF	TGTGCCGGACGGGTTTATCCGAACACTGAAGCTTTCTTT
TRBV30	TRBJ2-3	TRBD1	NA	15	CAWRRTGSQTDTQYF	TGTGCCTGGAGGCGGACAGGGAGCCAAACAGATACGCAGTATTTT
TRBV6-1	TRBJ2-5	NA	few	13	CASTAAAKETQYF	TGTGCCAGCACCGCAGCGGCGAAAGAGACCCAGTACTTC
TRBV11-1	TRBJ2-7	TRBD2	few	18	CASSSSLTGTSGNYEQYF	TGTGCCAGCAGCTCATCACTCACCGGGACTAGCGGAAACTACGAGCAGTACTTC
TRBV4-3	TRBJ2-7	TRBD2	NA	15	CASSQGLAISYEQYF	TGCGCCAGCAGCCAGGGACTAGCCATCTCCTACGAGCAGTACTTC